This T cell receptor (beta chain) was captured in a study of identical twins. Many counts were recorded for this clonotype. TCRdb independently ran MiXCR on the 5' RACE reads; one entry per CDR3 protein. The data show 450,000 or so distinct CDR3 sequences, with 14% seen just once and approximately 0.98% held by the top ten. CDR3 length equals 16 residues. J lost 5 bases, V lost 6 bases, and 13 bases had no gene match. Another study also made use of these data, one on yellow fever vaccine responses in identical twins. As that study records: As reported, the vaccine T cell response of twins seemed partly convergent and partly personalized.

The chain uses TRBV12-3 or TRBV12-4 and TRBJ2-5; the match to TRBD2 covers 9 bases. Sequencing used CD4+ T cells sorted from blood. This receptor was identified in a woman aged 18 to 35 in good health. CDR3 amino acids: CASRAPSGAVRETQYF. The CDR3 DNA is TGTGCCAGCAGGGCTCCTAGCGGGGCTGTTCGCGAGACCCAGTACTTC.